The clone carrying this T cell receptor (beta chain) was detected a few times. These data belong to a study of T cell changes during pregnancy in multiple sclerosis. The repertoire was sequenced with immunoSEQ multiplex PCR; TCRdb's copy has only in-frame clones and lacks some. The sample has around 30,000 clones, approximately 86% seen once; the top ten hold under 9%. Sequenced here: CD8+ T cells from peripheral blood mononuclear cells, sampled before pregnancy. The origin of this receptor is a female donor with multiple sclerosis, enrolled in a pregnancy study.

The CDR3 sequence is CARSCGPRQGTNTEAFF. The CDR3 DNA sequence: TGTGCCAGAAGCTGCGGACCGCGACAGGGGACGAACACTGAAGCTTTCTTT. The chain combines TRBV5-3 with TRBJ1-1; 8 bases agree with TRBD1. TRBV5-3 qualifies as an ORF whose function is uncertain. The CDR3 is made up of 17 amino acids. With 3 bases clipped from V and 1 base from J, the junction kept 11 bases outside the gene matches.